Below, 3 T cell receptor beta chains from the same sample are listed, as sequenced in a study of metastatic and nonmetastatic thyroid tumors. No patient received treatment before thyroid surgery. TCRdb recomputed clones from the PCR reads via MiXCR. In the table there are 43,000 or so clones, around a quarter of which are singletons. The sample comprised blood. These receptors all stem from a male donor with papillary thyroid cancer or a benign thyroid nodule (not recorded which). Some clones in this sample may be carry-over from other donors' samples.

This clone is medium-sized (0.01 to 0.1%) by share. The genes are TRBV18 and TRBJ2-7, with D possibly matching TRBD2 (6 bases). The V gene lost 4 bases and the J gene lost 6 bases, with 13 bases spanning the gap. This CDR3 region has 13 residues. Germline loops: CDR1 KGHSH, CDR2 LQKENI. The CDR3 nucleotides are TGTGCCAGCTCACGAGGGGAGGCCTTCGAGCAGTACTTC. Translating it yields CASSRGEAFEQYF.

This clone was detected only a few times. The rearrangement joins TRBV20-1 to TRBJ2-2; D uncertain. Germline CDR1 and CDR2: DFQATT and SNEGSKA (reference sequence). V was shortened by 0 bases and J by 2 bases, with 1 base between the two germline ends. The CDR3 has 12 residues. In nucleotides, the CDR3 is TGCAGTGCTAGAGACAACACCGGGGAGCTGTTTTTT. Protein product: CSARDNTGELFF.

In this sample, this clone turned up many times. The chain carries TRBV18 and TRBJ2-5, with 7 nucleotides matching TRBD1. CDR3 length equals 15 residues. V shed 2 bases and J 5 bases; nucleotides not matched to a gene: 8. Germline lookup yields CDR1 KGHSH and CDR2 LQKENI. CDR3: CASSPKGAARETQYF. CDR3 in DNA: TGTGCCAGCTCACCAAAGGGGGCAGCGAGGGAGACCCAGTACTTC.